One and the same sample provided the 29 T cell receptor beta chains below, sequenced in a study of T cell responses to AZD1222 COVID-19 vaccine. Using immunoSEQ multiplex PCR, the repertoire was profiled, and TCRdb retains in-frame clones only, with some absent. The sample has 65,000 or so clones, 84% seen once. The specimen comprised peripheral blood, sampled on day 0 of AZD1222 vaccination. Source of these receptors: an adult in good health.

The chain joins TRBV6-2 or TRBV6-3 to TRBJ1-6; D is unresolved. V was cut by 2 bases and J by 5 bases, with 4 bases left in between. Germline CDR1 MNHEY, CDR2 SVGEGT. The CDR3 has 13 amino acids. The CDR3 here is CASSYRNNSPLHF. The CDR3 nucleotides are TGTGCCAGCAGTTACAGAAATAATTCACCCCTCCACTTT.

The chain uses TRBV7-2 and TRBJ2-5, with D perhaps matching TRBD2 (6 bases). CDR3 length: 14 amino acids. The V gene lost 5 bases and the J gene lost 5 bases, with 15 bases spanning the gap. Germline V gene sequence: CDR1 SGHTA, CDR2 FQGNSA. The CDR3 is CASSPQPAGETQYF. CDR3 sequence (DNA): TGTGCCAGCAGCCCCCAACCCGCGGGGGAGACCCAGTACTTC.

This chain links TRBV28 with TRBJ1-1, with D possibly TRBD1 on 5 matching bases. Trimming removed 4 bases at V and 4 bases at J, with 10 bases between. CDR1 and CDR2 (germline): MDHEN, SYDVKM. The length of the CDR3 is 13 residues. The chain's CDR3 is CASSWARATEAFF. The DNA of the CDR3 is TGTGCCAGCAGTTGGGCCAGGGCCACTGAAGCTTTCTTT.

V is TRBV5-1 and J is TRBJ2-7; D gene uncertain. Trimming cost V 5 bases and J 6 bases, with 15 bases left between them. Germline CDR1 reads SGHRS; CDR2 reads YFSETQ. This CDR3 is 13 amino acids long. The CDR3 loop reads CASRTMERGEQYF. CDR3 sequence (DNA): TGCGCCAGCAGGACCATGGAGAGAGGCGAGCAGTACTTC.

The chain is built from TRBV5-8 and TRBJ1-6; TRBD1 is a possible D gene (5 bases). The CDR3 extends over 16 amino acids. V lost 0 bases to trimming and J lost 3 bases, with 10 bases between them. In germline, CDR1 is SGHTS, CDR2 YDEGEE. The CDR3 region has the DNA TGTGCCAGCAGCTTGGGGGGCGTTGGCTATAATTCACCCCTCCACTTT. It is translated as CASSLGGVGYNSPLHF.

The sample holds one count of this clone. V usage is TRBV9 and J usage is TRBJ1-6; 8 bases match TRBD1. V lost 3 bases and J lost 6; bases outside the gene matches: 5. Germline V gene lookup returns CDR1 SGDLS and CDR2 YYNGEE. This CDR3 contains 15 residues. The CDR3 DNA reads TGTGCCAGCAGCGCCGGGACAGGAGGTAATTCACCCCTCCACTTT. Its translation is CASSAGTGGNSPLHF. Drawing the rest from reference TRBV9 and TRBJ1-6, the complete variable domain is DSGVTQTPKHLITATGQRVTLRCSPRSGDLSVYWYQQSLDQGLQFLIQYYNGEERAKGNILERFSAQQFPDLHSELNLSSLELGDSALYFCASSAGTGGNSPLHFGNGTRLTVT.

This rearrangement joins TRBV19 to TRBJ1-5; unclear D gene. Germline values: CDR1 LNHDA, CDR2 SQIVND (reference sequence). The CDR3 is 15 residues long. Trimming removed 5 bases at V and 2 bases at J, with 13 bases between. CDR3 protein: CASSAGAGRNQPQHF. CDR3 nucleotides: TGTGCCAGTAGTGCAGGTGCCGGGCGCAATCAGCCCCAGCATTTT.

This chain links TRBV21-1 with TRBJ1-2; the table assigns TRBD1, which was not confirmed against the DNA. TRBV21-1 is marked as a pseudogene. The length of the CDR3 is 15 residues. CDR3 sequence reads: CASSKDPGPNYGYTF. The CDR3 DNA follows: TGTGCCAGCAGCAAAGATCCAGGGCCGAACTATGGCTACACCTTC.

This chain joins TRBV7-9 and TRBJ2-4; 12 nucleotides align to TRBD2. This CDR3 has 16 amino acids. Germline V lookup: CDR1 SEHNR, CDR2 FQNEAQ (reference sequence). Germline trimming cut 5 bases from V and 7 bases from J; bases unmatched to any gene: 9. The CDR3 reads CASSPSGGALWNIQYF. The CDR3 nucleotides read TGTGCCAGCAGCCCTAGCGGGGGGGCCCTTTGGAACATTCAGTACTTC.

This clone was found once. The chain uses TRBV12-3 or TRBV12-4 and TRBJ2-7; weak D call: TRBD1 (6 bases). The ends were cut back, 1 base at V and 5 bases at J, with 9 bases in the middle. The CDR3 runs 13 residues. CDR3 residues: CASSLGTAHEQYF. In nucleotides, the CDR3 is TGTGCCAGCAGTTTAGGGACAGCCCACGAGCAGTACTTC.

Many counts were recorded for this clone. The chain uses TRBV6-2 or TRBV6-3 and TRBJ2-7; weak D call: TRBD1 (5 bases). The germline CDR1 and CDR2 sequences are MNHEY and SVGEGT. The CDR3 contains 14 residues. V was pared by 0 bases and J by 2 bases, with 8 bases between. The CDR3 loop reads CASSYSSGPYEQYF. CDR3 DNA sequence: TGTGCCAGCAGTTACTCGTCAGGGCCCTACGAGCAGTACTTC.

The chain has TRBV7-2 and TRBJ1-2; no clear D. Trimming removed 5 bases from V and 8 bases from J, with 9 bases in between. The V gene's germline CDR1 is SGHTA and CDR2 FQGNSA. This CDR3 has 11 amino acids. Written as DNA, the CDR3 is TGTGCCAGCAGCACTCGTGGGGGCTACACCTTC. Translation gives CASSTRGGYTF.

The chain couples TRBV5-1 to TRBJ1-1; D is undetermined. CDR1 and CDR2 (germline): SGHRS, YFSETQ. CDR3 length: 14 residues. Deletions cut 4 bases from V and 2 bases from J, with 12 bases between. CDR3 DNA: TGCGCCAGCAGCCCCGACCCTTCCAACACTGAAGCTTTCTTT. Translation: CASSPDPSNTEAFF.

This clone appeared once. J is TRBJ1-1 and V is TRBV19; the D gene is possibly TRBD1 (6 bases). Trimming cost V 5 bases and J 4 bases, with 17 bases left between them. Germline values: CDR1 LNHDA, CDR2 SQIVND (reference sequence). This CDR3 is 15 amino acids long. CDR3 amino acids: CASSAFSGALTEAFF. CDR3 in DNA: TGTGCCAGTAGTGCGTTCTCAGGGGCACTCACTGAAGCTTTCTTT.

This chain links TRBV5-6 with TRBJ2-7; unclear D gene. This CDR3 contains 13 residues. The V end lost 2 bases, the J end lost 2 bases, and 8 bases lay between the germline ends. Germline V gives CDR1 SGHDT, CDR2 YYEEEE. CDR3 loop: CASSLDMTYEQYF. CDR3 coding DNA: TGTGCCAGCAGCTTAGACATGACCTACGAGCAGTACTTC.

V and J are TRBV5-4 and TRBJ1-2; weak D call: TRBD1 (6 bases). Germline CDR1 and CDR2: SGHNT and YYREEE (reference sequence). Trimming pared 4 bases from V and 4 bases from J, leaving 20 bases between. The length of the CDR3 is 16 residues. The CDR3: CASSPSLGQPFYGYTF. The CDR3 DNA follows: TGTGCCAGCAGCCCAAGCCTAGGACAGCCCTTCTATGGCTACACCTTC.

The chain carries TRBV7-2 and TRBJ1-5; 9 bases line up with TRBD1. The CDR3 extends over 15 amino acids. CDR1 is SGHTA and CDR2 is FQGNSA in the germline V gene. V was clipped by 5 bases and J by 6 bases; unmatched bases: 8. CDR3 DNA: TGTGCCAGCAGCCCTAGGACAGGGGAAGGTCAGCCCCAGCATTTT. Encoded protein: CASSPRTGEGQPQHF.

The J gene is TRBJ1-4, the V gene TRBV18, with D tentatively TRBD1 (6 bases). Germline V lookup: CDR1 KGHSH, CDR2 LQKENI. With 4 bases removed from V and 7 bases from J, the gap between germline ends came to 13 bases. CDR3 size: 14 residues. CDR3 sequence (DNA): TGTGCCAGCTCACAGGCAGGGGTTCCTGAAAAACTGTTTTTT. Translation: CASSQAGVPEKLFF.

V usage is TRBV30 and J usage is TRBJ2-5; TRBD2 agrees at 9 bases. The germline CDR1 and CDR2 sequences are GTSNPN and SVGIG (reference sequence). The length of the CDR3 is 14 residues. Trimming took 8 bases from V and 1 from J; bases not matched to a gene: 8. As DNA, the CDR3 is TGTGCCCTGCCAGGCGGGGGGGCCCAAGAGACCCAGTACTTC. Protein product: CALPGGGAQETQYF.

This chain uses TRBV28 with TRBJ1-6; D ambiguous. Germline V gene data show CDR1 as MDHEN and CDR2 as SYDVKM. Trimming took off 6 bases at V and 13 bases at J, with 16 bases between the two ends. This CDR3 region has 13 residues. Here the CDR3 reads CASRRSQSVPLHF. In nucleotides, the CDR3 is TGTGCCAGCAGACGTTCCCAGTCCGTGCCCCTCCACTTT. The variable domain in full, completed from reference TRBV28 and TRBJ1-6, reads DVKVTQSSRYLVKRTGEKVFLECVQDMDHENMFWYRQDPGLGLRLIYFSYDVKMKEKGDIPEGYSVSREKKERFSLILESASTNQTSMYLCASRRSQSVPLHFGNGTRLTVT.

V is TRBV12-3 or TRBV12-4 and J is TRBJ1-1; D unclear. The V gene lost 2 bases and the J gene lost 7 bases, with 5 bases spanning the gap. The CDR3 runs 11 residues. The DNA of the CDR3 is TGTGCCAGCAGTTTATACTTTGAAGCTTTCTTT. It yields the protein CASSLYFEAFF.

The chain joins TRBV7-3 to TRBJ2-7, with 8 bases aligning to TRBD1. From germline, CDR1 is SGHTA and CDR2 FQGTGA. V was pared by 1 base and J by 4 bases, with 3 bases of the junction left unmatched. The CDR3 sequence is 14 residues long. The CDR3 DNA sequence: TGTGCCAGCAGCTTAATGCAGGGGGCTTACGAGCAGTACTTC. This codes for CASSLMQGAYEQYF.

This chain connects TRBV7-2 to TRBJ2-1; 9 bases are shared with TRBD1. CDR3 length: 15 residues. V lost 1 base, J lost 9 bases, and 7 bases stayed unmatched. In germline, CDR1 is SGHTA, CDR2 FQGNSA. The CDR3 DNA reads as TGTGCCAGCAGCTTAGGCGGGGACAGGGCACTTGAGCAGTTCTTC. This codes for CASSLGGDRALEQFF. The full variable domain, with the rest looked up from reference TRBV7-2 and TRBJ2-1, is GAGVSQSPSNKVTEKGKDVELRCDPISGHTALYWYRQSLGQGLEFLIYFQGNSAPDKSGLPSDRFSAERTGGSVSTLTIQRTQQEDSAVYLCASSLGGDRALEQFFGPGTRLTVL.

The J gene is TRBJ1-2, the V gene TRBV4-3; maybe TRBD1 (5 bases). V was shortened by 4 bases and J by 5 bases, with 23 bases between the two germline ends. This CDR3 comprises 17 residues. Germline V gene sequence: CDR1 LGHNA, CDR2 YSLEER. CDR3 DNA: TGCGCCAGCAGCCCGACCCTTCTGGGGGGAGGGCCTTATGGCTACACCTTC. It yields the protein CASSPTLLGGGPYGYTF.

The rearrangement uses TRBV6-2 or TRBV6-3 and TRBJ1-2, with D possibly being TRBD1 (5 bases). This CDR3 is built from 15 residues. Germline loops: CDR1 MNHEY, CDR2 SVGEGT. V was shortened by 5 bases and J by 3 bases, with 16 bases between the two germline ends. CDR3 sequence reads: CASSRLGRIDYGYTF. The CDR3 coding sequence is TGTGCCAGCAGTCGCCTGGGACGGATAGACTATGGCTACACCTTC.

The sample holds one count of this clone. The chain links TRBV15 to TRBJ2-7, with TRBD2 matching 10 bases. The CDR3 contains 16 residues. CDR1 is LNHNV and CDR2 is YYDKDF in the germline V gene (reference sequence). With V trimmed by 4 bases and J by 0 bases, 6 bases remained unmatched. The CDR3 DNA reads TGTGCCACCAGCATTACTAGCGGGGATTTCTCCTACGAGCAGTACTTC. Amino acid sequence: CATSITSGDFSYEQYF.

V usage is TRBV29-1 and J usage is TRBJ2-6, with D tentatively TRBD1 (5 bases). Deletions cut 2 bases from V and 4 bases from J, with 9 bases between. The germline V gene has CDR1 SQVTM and CDR2 ANQGSEA. The CDR3 extends over 14 amino acids. The CDR3 reads CSVERTSGANVLTF. The CDR3 DNA sequence: TGCAGCGTTGAACGGACATCGGGGGCCAACGTCCTGACTTTC.

This clone was seen just once. V is TRBV20-1 and J is TRBJ1-1; D may be TRBD1 (6 bases). The CDR3 is 14 residues long. Germline V gene lookup returns CDR1 DFQATT and CDR2 SNEGSKA (reference sequence). The V end lost 3 bases, the J end lost 5 bases, and 16 bases lay between the germline ends. The CDR3 loop reads CSASRTGRETEAFF. The CDR3 coding sequence is TGCAGTGCTAGTAGAACAGGGAGGGAGACTGAAGCTTTCTTT.

The chain has TRBV5-4 and TRBJ2-3; D ambiguous. Germline CDR1 is SGHNT and CDR2 is YYREEE (reference sequence). The CDR3 is 12 residues long. Trimming cost V 0 bases and J 4 bases, with 3 bases left between them. CDR3 sequence reads: CASSLGSDTQYF. The CDR3 DNA follows: TGTGCCAGCAGCTTGGGGTCAGATACGCAGTATTTT.